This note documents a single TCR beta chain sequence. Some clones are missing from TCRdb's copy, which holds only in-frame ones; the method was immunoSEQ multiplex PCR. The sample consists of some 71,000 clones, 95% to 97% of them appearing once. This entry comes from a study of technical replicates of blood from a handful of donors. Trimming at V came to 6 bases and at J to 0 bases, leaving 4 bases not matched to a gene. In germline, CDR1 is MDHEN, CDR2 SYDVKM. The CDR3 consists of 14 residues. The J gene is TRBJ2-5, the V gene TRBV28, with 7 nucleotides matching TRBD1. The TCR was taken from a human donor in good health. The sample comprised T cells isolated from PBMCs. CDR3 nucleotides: TGTGCCAGCAGGACGGGACAGAACCAAGAGACCCAGTACTTC. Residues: CASRTGQNQETQYF.